The present T cell receptor (beta chain) was sequenced within a study of PD-L1 blockade in urothelial cancer. Study in general: Administration of atezolizumab to patients began at some point between 2013 and 2015, at 1,200 mg intravenously every 3 weeks. A median of roughly 140,000 T cells was found in the blood samples.

This sample's time point: peripheral blood 6 weeks after treatment start. Trimming took 9 bases from V and 7 from J, leaving 25 bases between them. Germline CDR1 reads LNHDA; CDR2 reads SQIVND (reference sequence). CDR3 size: 16 residues. This table comes from immunoSEQ multiplex PCR, and its TCRdb copy is limited to in-frame clones, with some not included. This table has about 36,000 clones, more than 80% appearing once. The V and J genes are TRBV19 and TRBJ2-1, with a weak D call TRBD1 (6 bases). This sample comprised PBMCs, obtained around atezolizumab (anti-PD-L1) treatment. This receptor was taken from a man between 35 and 55 years old with urothelial cancer. CDR3 loop: CASHFAGTPALNEQFF. DNA for the CDR3: TGTGCCAGCCACTTTGCCGGGACACCGGCCCTGAATGAGCAGTTCTTC.